The source of this T cell receptor (beta chain) is a study of OX40 agonist ivuxolimab in advanced cancers. V gave up 4 bases and J gave up 3 bases, with 16 bases separating them. The CDR3 is 15 amino acids. In germline, CDR1 is SGDLS, CDR2 YYNGEE. Produced via immunoSEQ multiplex PCR; TCRdb's table is partial and in-frame only. The sample shows fewer than 75,000 clones, roughly 87% of them seen only once. This chain connects TRBV9 to TRBJ1-1; D might be TRBD1 (5 bases). The sequence was obtained from an adult with an advanced solid tumor such as melanoma, head and neck, liver or kidney cancer. The source was CD4+ or CD8+ T cells sorted from blood, collected in a trial of the OX40 agonist ivuxolimab. In nucleotides, the CDR3 is TGTGCCAGCAGCCCTTTGGGACCTAGGGACACTGAAGCTTTCTTT. It translates to CASSPLGPRDTEAFF.